This T cell receptor beta chain was recovered during a study of graft-versus-host responses after intestinal transplantation. Study-wide results and caveats: GvH clones detected in recipient marrow included some appearing first in ileum or blood.

The V gene's germline CDR1 is MNHEY and CDR2 SVGAGI. This CDR3 is built from 14 residues. V was clipped by 4 bases and J by 1 base, with 10 bases between them. Only in-frame clones appear in the TCRdb table, and some are missing; sequencing was by immunoSEQ multiplex PCR. The sample has 90,000 to 100,000 clones; more than 75% are singletons. In the case of this clone: Its matching antigen is unknown.

The receptor's source is a human patient who received an intestinal transplant, so some T cells may come from the graft donor. The sample in question was PBMCs, obtained 255 days after intestinal transplant. This chain joins TRBV6-5 and TRBJ2-5; TRBD1 is a possible D gene (6 bases). CDR3 in amino acids: CASSFGTIQETQYF. In DNA form, the CDR3 reads TGTGCCAGCAGTTTTGGGACAATCCAAGAGACCCAGTACTTC.